The 6 T cell receptor beta chains in this list originate from one sample, sequenced in a study of CXCR3-negative and CXCR3-positive naive CD8 T cells. Preparation of TRB cDNA libraries relied on 5' RACE carrying UMI labels. Using the 5' RACE reads, TCRdb records one entry per CDR3 protein without DNA. Recorded here are 41,000 or so distinct CDR3 sequences; the top ten clones represent 1.5% to 2%. The sample taken for sequencing was naive CXCR3- CD8+ T cells from blood. Sample subset: CD45RO-CCR7+CD27+CD95- naive CD8+ T cells lacking CXCR3 (TNR3-). The receptors shown here come from a human donor in good health. Some clones in this sample may be carry-over from other donors' samples.

V and J are TRBV13 and TRBJ1-2. The CDR3 loop spans 13 amino acids. Germline CDR1 and CDR2: PRHDT and FYEKMQ (reference sequence). The CDR3 is CASSLAGNYGYTF.

The chain has TRBV20-1 and TRBJ1-5. This CDR3 is 16 amino acids long. Germline-derived CDR1 and CDR2 are DFQATT and SNEGSKA (reference sequence). The CDR3 loop reads CSAKLQGLPTMEPQHF.

The chain couples TRBV6-5 to TRBJ2-2; the D call from TCRdb, TRBD1, cannot be confirmed without DNA. This CDR3 has 15 residues. Germline V gives CDR1 MNHEY, CDR2 SVGAGI. The CDR3 here is CASSYPGPGTGELFF.

The CDR3: CASSDLSYEQYF. This chain connects TRBV5-6 to TRBJ2-7. Per the germline V gene, CDR1 is SGHDT and CDR2 is YYEEEE. The CDR3 runs 12 residues.

This clonotype ranks as medium-sized in terms of frequency. The genes are TRBV29-1 and TRBJ2-7; with no DNA, the TCRdb D assignment of TRBD2 cannot be verified. CDR3 size: 12 residues. CDR1 is SQVTM, CDR2 ANQGSEA, per germline. The CDR3 loop reads CSALAGSYEQYF.

The rearrangement links TRBV4-3 to TRBJ2-5; lacking DNA, the TRBD2 call made by TCRdb goes unchecked. CDR3 length: 15 amino acids. Germline V gene data show CDR1 as LGHNA and CDR2 as YSLEER. CDR3 residues: CASSQGSEGWETQYF.